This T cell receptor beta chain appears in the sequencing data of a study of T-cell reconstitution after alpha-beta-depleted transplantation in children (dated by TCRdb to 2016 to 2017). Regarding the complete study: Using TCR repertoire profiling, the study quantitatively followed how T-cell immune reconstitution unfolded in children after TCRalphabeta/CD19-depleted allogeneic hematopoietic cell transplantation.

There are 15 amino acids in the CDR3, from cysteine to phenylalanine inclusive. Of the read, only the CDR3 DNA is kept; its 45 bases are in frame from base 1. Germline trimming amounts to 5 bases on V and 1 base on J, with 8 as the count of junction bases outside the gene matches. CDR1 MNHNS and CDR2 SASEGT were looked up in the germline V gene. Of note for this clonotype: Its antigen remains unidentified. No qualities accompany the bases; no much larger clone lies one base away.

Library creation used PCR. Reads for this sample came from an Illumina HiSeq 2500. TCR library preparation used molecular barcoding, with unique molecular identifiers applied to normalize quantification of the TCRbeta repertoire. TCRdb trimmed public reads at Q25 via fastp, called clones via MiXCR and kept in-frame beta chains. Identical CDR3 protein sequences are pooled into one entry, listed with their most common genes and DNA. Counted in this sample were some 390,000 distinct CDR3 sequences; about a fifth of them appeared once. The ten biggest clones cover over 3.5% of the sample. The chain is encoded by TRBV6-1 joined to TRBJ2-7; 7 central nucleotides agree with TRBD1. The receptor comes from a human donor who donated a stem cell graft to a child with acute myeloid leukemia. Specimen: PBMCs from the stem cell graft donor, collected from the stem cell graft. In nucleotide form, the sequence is TGTGCCAGCAGTCCCACAGGGGACGGATCCTACGAGCAGTACTTC. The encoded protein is CASSPTGDGSYEQYF.